Reported below is one TCR beta chain. Its antigen is unknown. V lost 1 base, J lost 6 bases, and 14 bases lay in between. The CDR3 consists of 15 residues. Looked up from germline, CDR1 is SGHVS and CDR2 is FNYEAQ. These data belong to a study of a mutant IDH1 vaccine in newly diagnosed glioma. Study conclusions and caveats: Changes in the top peripheral T cell clonotypes seemingly had no bearing on pseudoprogression.

Time point noted: baseline, week 1 (first vaccination visit). Treatment of the sample: pre-vaccination baseline after standard-of-care therapy. Clones were read by immunoSEQ multiplex PCR, and TCRdb kept only the in-frame ones, dropping some. The profile shows more than 50,000 clones, about 86% of them singletons. The receptor's source is a man younger than 40 with glioma. The chain has TRBV7-6 and TRBJ2-3; D call uncertain. Source: PBMCs, taken from a glioma patient treated with radiotherapy, temozolomide or both. DNA for the CDR3: TGTGCCAGCAGCTTAGTTAAAGGCGGTGGGGATACGCAGTATTTT. Translation: CASSLVKGGGDTQYF.